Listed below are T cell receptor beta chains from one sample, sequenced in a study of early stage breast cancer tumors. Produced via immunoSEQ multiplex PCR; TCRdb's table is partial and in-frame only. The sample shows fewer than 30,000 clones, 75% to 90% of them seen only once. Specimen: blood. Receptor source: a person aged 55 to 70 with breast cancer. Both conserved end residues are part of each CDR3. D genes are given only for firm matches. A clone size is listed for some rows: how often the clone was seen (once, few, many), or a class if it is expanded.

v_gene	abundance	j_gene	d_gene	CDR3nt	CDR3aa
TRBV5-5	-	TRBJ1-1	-	TGTGCCAGCAGCTTGTTAGTCGGCACTGAAGCTTTCTTT	CASSLLVGTEAFF
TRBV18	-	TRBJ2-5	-	TGTGCCAGCTCACCGGTGGCGGGCCAAGAGACCCAGTACTTC	CASSPVAGQETQYF
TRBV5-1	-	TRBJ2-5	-	TGCGCCAGCAGCCCATTGACAGGAGGAGAGACCCAGTACTTC	CASSPLTGGETQYF
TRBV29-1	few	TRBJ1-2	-	TGCAGCGTTGGTACAGACAATTATGGCTACACCTTC	CSVGTDNYGYTF
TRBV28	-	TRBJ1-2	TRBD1	TGTGCCAGCAGGGGGGGACAGGGCTATGGCTACACCTTC	CASRGGQGYGYTF
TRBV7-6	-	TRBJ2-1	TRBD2	TGTGCCAGCAGCCCCACGGGGGGAGTAGGATACAATGAGCAGTTCTTC	CASSPTGGVGYNEQFF
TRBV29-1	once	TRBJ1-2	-	TGCAGCGTTGCCCCTAGTGGCTACACCTTC	CSVAPSGYTF
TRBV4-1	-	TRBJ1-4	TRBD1	TGCGCCAGCAGCCAAGACAGGGGGAAGGAGGAGGTGGGGGGAGTCGAAAAACTGTTTTTT	CASSQDRGKEEVGGVEKLFF
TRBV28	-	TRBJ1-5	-	TGTGCCAGCAGTTCTCTCGACCGGACAAATCAGCCCCAGCATTTT	CASSSLDRTNQPQHF
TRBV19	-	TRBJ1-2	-	TGTGCCAGTAGTGCCGGCACCGGGACTAACTATGGCTACACCTTC	CASSAGTGTNYGYTF
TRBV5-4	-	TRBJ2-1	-	TGTGCCAGCAACTCCTTAGGAGGGGCCGGCTACAATGAGCAGTTCTTC	CASNSLGGAGYNEQFF
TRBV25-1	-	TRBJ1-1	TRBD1	TGTGCCAGCAGTGAAGTCAGGGGGGTGAACACTGAAGCTTTCTTT	CASSEVRGVNTEAFF
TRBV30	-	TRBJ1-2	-	TGTGCCTGGGGGACACAGAGATCATATGGCTACACCTTC	CAWGTQRSYGYTF
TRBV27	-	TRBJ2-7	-	TGTGCCAGCAGGGGTACAGGGTTACCGTACGAGCAGTACTTC	CASRGTGLPYEQYF
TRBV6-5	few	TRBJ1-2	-	TGTGCCAGCAGAACCCAGGGGAATTTTGGCTACACCTTC	CASRTQGNFGYTF
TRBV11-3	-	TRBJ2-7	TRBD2	TGTGCCAGCAGCTCCGGGACTAGCATCTACGAGCAGTACTTC	CASSSGTSIYEQYF
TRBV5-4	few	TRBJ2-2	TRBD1	TGTGCCAGCAGCTTGTTCTTGGACAGGGCGAACACCGGGGAGCTGTTTTTT	CASSLFLDRANTGELFF
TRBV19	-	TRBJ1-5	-	TGTGCCAGTACCCCGTTGGGACAAGGGAATCAGCCCCAGCATTTT	CASTPLGQGNQPQHF
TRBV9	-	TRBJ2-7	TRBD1	TGTGCCAGCAGCGAAGGGACAGGGCACGGGACCTACGAGCAGTACTTC	CASSEGTGHGTYEQYF
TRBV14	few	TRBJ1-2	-	TGTGCCAGCAGCCAAGATGCCAGGGACTATGGCTACACCTTC	CASSQDARDYGYTF
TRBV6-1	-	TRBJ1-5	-	TGTGCCAGCAGTGCATCAACAGGTCTTCTCGGGCCCCAGCATTTT	CASSASTGLLGPQHF
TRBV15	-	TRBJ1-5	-	TGTGCCACCAGCAGAGCAGGGGGCAATCAGCCCCAGCATTTT	CATSRAGGNQPQHF
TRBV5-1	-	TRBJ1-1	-	TGCGCCAGCAGCTTGAATCCTTGGGTCTCGGGGGGGCGGAACACTGAAGCTTTCTTT	CASSLNPWVSGGRNTEAFF
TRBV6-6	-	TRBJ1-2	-	TGTGCCAGCACGATACCAACACCCTATGGCTACACCTTC	CASTIPTPYGYTF
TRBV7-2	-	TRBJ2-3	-	TGTGCCAGCAGCTTAGAGGCGCGCGCGAGGGATACGCAGTATTTT	CASSLEARARDTQYF
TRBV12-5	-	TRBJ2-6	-	TGTGCTAGTGGTTTGGTATTCGGGGGCTCTGGGGCCAACGTCCTGACTTTC	CASGLVFGGSGANVLTF
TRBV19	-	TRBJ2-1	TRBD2	TGTGCCAGTAGGGACCGACTAGCGGGAGACCATGAGCAGTTCTTC	CASRDRLAGDHEQFF
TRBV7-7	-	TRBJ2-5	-	TGTGCTAGCAGCTTGCTGGGGGGGCAGCAAGAGACCCAGTACTTC	CASSLLGGQQETQYF
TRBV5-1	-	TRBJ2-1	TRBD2	TGCGCCAGCAGCTCACAAAGCGGGAGTGCCTACAATGAGCAGTTCTTC	CASSSQSGSAYNEQFF
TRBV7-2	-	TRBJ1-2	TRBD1	TGTGCCAGCAGCCTAAACCGGGACGGAAGCCAGGGGGGCCACACCTTC	CASSLNRDGSQGGHTF
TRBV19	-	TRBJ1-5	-	TGTGCCAGTCATCTGAGTTATAGCAATCAGCCCCAGCATTTT	CASHLSYSNQPQHF
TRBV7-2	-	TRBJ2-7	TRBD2	TGTGCCAGCAGCCCGACTAGCGGGACCTCCTACGAGCAGTACTTC	CASSPTSGTSYEQYF
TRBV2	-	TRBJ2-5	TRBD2	TGTGCCAGCAGTGAAGCAGGAACCCTAACGGCTAGCGGAACACAAGAGACCCAGTACTTC	CASSEAGTLTASGTQETQYF
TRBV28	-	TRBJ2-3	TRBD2	TGTGCCAGCACCCAGAGCGGGAGGGCCGGGGACACAGATACGCAGTATTTT	CASTQSGRAGDTDTQYF
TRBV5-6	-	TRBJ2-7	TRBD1	TGTGCCAGCAGCTTGGCGGGGACAGGGTTGTACGAGCAGTACTTC	CASSLAGTGLYEQYF
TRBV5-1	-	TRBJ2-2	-	TGCGCCAGCAGCTTGGCGCAGGGAAGGGCCACCGGGGAGCTGTTTTTT	CASSLAQGRATGELFF
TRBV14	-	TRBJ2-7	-	TGTGCCAGCAGCCAAGGACGGGGCTACGAGCAGTACTTC	CASSQGRGYEQYF
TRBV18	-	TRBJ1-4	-	TGTGCCAGCTCAATCGACAGGAATGAAAAACTGTTTTTT	CASSIDRNEKLFF
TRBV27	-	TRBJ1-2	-	TGTGCCAGCAGAGGGACTGTTAACTATGGCTACACCTTC	CASRGTVNYGYTF
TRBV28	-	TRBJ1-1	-	TGTGCCAGCAGTCTTCTATCCCAGGGGCTTCCGGCTTTCTTT	CASSLLSQGLPAFF
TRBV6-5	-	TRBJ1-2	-	TGTGCCAGCAGGGGGGCGGGGGACTATGGCTACACCTTC	CASRGAGDYGYTF
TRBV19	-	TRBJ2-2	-	TGTGCCAGTAGTATAGGACTACTTGGGGAGCTGTTTTTT	CASSIGLLGELFF
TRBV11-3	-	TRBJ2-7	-	TGTGCCAGCAGCTTAGAACCGCGATCCTACGAGCAGTACTTC	CASSLEPRSYEQYF
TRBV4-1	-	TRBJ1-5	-	TGCGCCAGCAGCCAGGCCCCGGCAGGGGCCCATCAGCCCCAGCATTTT	CASSQAPAGAHQPQHF
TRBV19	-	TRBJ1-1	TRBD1	TGTGCCAGTAGTCCCCCGGGACAGATGAACACTGAAGCTTTCTTT	CASSPPGQMNTEAFF